The present TCR beta chain was sequenced within a study of T cells in Graves' hyperthyroidism and ophthalmopathy. The V end lost 1 base, the J end lost 0 bases, and 13 bases lay between the germline ends. Per the germline V gene, CDR1 is SGHRS and CDR2 is YFSETQ. This CDR3 has 16 amino acids. Amplified TCR beta CDR3 regions derived from RNA transcripts. The HTBI primer set served for first-round RT-PCR of the TCR CDR3. MiXCR was run by TCRdb on the multiplex PCR reads, yielding one entry per CDR3 protein. The top ten clones hold under 20% of a sample with about 480,000 distinct CDR3 sequences, 14% of them seen once.

V usage is TRBV5-1 and J usage is TRBJ1-1; D perhaps matches TRBD1 (6 bases). The origin of this receptor is a woman under 30 with Graves' hyperthyroidism. The specimen was blood. In DNA form, the CDR3 reads TGCGCCAGCAGCTTGACCAACAGGGACATGAACACTGAAGCTTTCTTT. Residues: CASSLTNRDMNTEAFF.